A selection of T cell receptor beta chains follows, all from one sample in a study of blood T cell repertoires in COVID-19. Profiled with immunoSEQ multiplex PCR; TCRdb holds only in-frame clones, not every one. The sample contains 300,000 to 350,000 clones, roughly 89% of which appear only once. The specimen was PBMCs or T cells enriched from blood (not recorded which). The receptor set was obtained from a woman under 40 who had recovered from COVID-19. Each CDR3 is given with its conserved first and last residue. D genes are given only for firm matches. Not every row has a clone size; where given, it reads once, few, many or a size class.

v_call,clone_size,d_call,j_call,cdr3_nt,cdr3_aa
TRBV30,-,-,TRBJ2-7,TGTGCCTGGAACCTAGGGGCGGGGTACGAGCAGTACTTC,CAWNLGAGYEQYF
TRBV7-7,-,TRBD1,TRBJ1-4,TGTGCTAGCAGCTTAGGACAGGGTTTGGAAGAAAAACTGTTTTTT,CASSLGQGLEEKLFF
TRBV9,-,TRBD2,TRBJ2-7,TGTGCCAGCAGCCCCTCGAGCGGGAGCTCCTACGAGCAGTACTTC,CASSPSSGSSYEQYF
TRBV7-2,-,TRBD2,TRBJ2-2,TGTGCCAGCAGCCCAGCCCCGTGGCGGACTAGCGCTCGTTCCGGGGAGCTGTTTTTT,CASSPAPWRTSARSGELFF
TRBV18,-,TRBD1,TRBJ2-1,TGTGCCAGCTCACGAGCGACAGGGCTCTCCTACAATGAGCAGTTCTTC,CASSRATGLSYNEQFF
TRBV18,-,-,TRBJ2-1,TGTGCCAGCCGTACAGGGCCTTCTTTCGATGAGCAGTTCTTC,CASRTGPSFDEQFF
TRBV28,few,-,TRBJ1-5,TGTGCCAGCAGTTTCGGTAGCGATAGCAATCAGCCCCAGCATTTT,CASSFGSDSNQPQHF
TRBV5-1,-,-,TRBJ2-7,TGCGCCAGCAGCTTGGCAGGGCCCGAGCAGTACTTC,CASSLAGPEQYF
TRBV7-2,-,-,TRBJ1-4,TGTGCCAGTCGCAGTGCAACTAATGAAAAACTGTTTTTT,CASRSATNEKLFF
TRBV11-2,-,TRBD2,TRBJ2-7,TGTGCCAGCAGCATCACTAGCGGGAGAAGCAACGAGCAGTACTTC,CASSITSGRSNEQYF
TRBV6-2/TRBV6-3,-,-,TRBJ1-6,TGTGCCAGCAGCCCTACACAGGGCCTGAGCTCCTATAATTCACCCCTCCACTTT,CASSPTQGLSSYNSPLHF
TRBV3-1/TRBV3-2,-,TRBD1,TRBJ1-2,TGTGCCAGCAGCCAACGTCGGACAGGGGGCGACTATGGCTACACCTTC,CASSQRRTGGDYGYTF
TRBV3-1/TRBV3-2,once,TRBD2,TRBJ2-1,TGTGCCAGCAGCCTAGTAGCGGGAGGGTACAATGAGCAGTTCTTC,CASSLVAGGYNEQFF
TRBV28,-,-,TRBJ2-6,TGTGCCAGCAGTTTTCCCCGGACAGTCAGTCCCATTAACTCTGGGGCCAACGTCCTGACTTTC,CASSFPRTVSPINSGANVLTF